A single TCR beta chain is shown here with its context. The specificity of this receptor is unknown. Within one base of it there is no much larger clone, and no base qualities were kept. This specimen comes from a study of T cell repertoires in cytomegalovirus infection (dated 2019 in TCRdb). For context, the study as a whole: Recently identified HLA-C-restricted CMV epitopes, whose presentation resists viral immunomodulation, were targeted by peptide stimulations together with well-studied HLA-B-restricted epitopes. Because public TCR beta signatures pointed to carriage of CMV infection together with the matching HLA type, the HLA type of each donor mattered for the analysis. The full study reports these points: The ex vivo response was dominated by HLA-C-restricted CMV-specific TCR beta clonotypes, and the single most frequent clonotype in two of eight donors was supplied by these HLA-C-restricted clonotypes. In both this cohort and an independent cohort of 350 or so donors, the cumulative frequency of public TCR beta family members distinguished carriers of CMV infection plus the relevant HLA type.

In the paper's terms, the treatment or condition label means: in vitro stimulation with specific CMV peptide epitopes to enrich CMV-specific T cells. For sequencing, an Illumina HiSeq 1500 was employed. The raw public data were reprocessed by TCRdb itself: fastp quality trimming at Q25, MiXCR clonotype calling, in-frame beta chains only. Rows with a matching CDR3 protein are joined into one entry that keeps the most common DNA and genes. The sample yields some 200,000 distinct CDR3 sequences; less than 50% were counted once. The biggest ten clones account for 55% to 60% of the sample. Sample: CD8+ T cells from cultured PBMCs, taken from culture after CMV antigen stimulation. This sequence originates from a human donor in good health (CMV status not recorded). Some clones in this sample may be carry-over from other donors' samples.

The bases are TGTGCCAGCAGCTTAGGCGACCCGTTGACCTACGAGCAGTACTTC. It translates to CASSLGDPLTYEQYF. The receptor chain draws on TRBV7-6 and TRBJ2-7; there is no confident call for the D gene. Via the germline V gene, CDR1 is SGHVS and CDR2 FNYEAQ. From its cysteine to its phenylalanine, the CDR3 spans 15 amino acids. Solely the CDR3 DNA is kept, with 45 bases framed from the first base. V loses 1 base of germline sequence and J loses 2 bases, and the interval between the two ends is 12 bases.